The 24 T cell receptor beta chains reported below all come from one sample, sequenced in a study of blood T cell repertoires in COVID-19. Only in-frame clones appear in the TCRdb table, and some are missing; sequencing was by immunoSEQ multiplex PCR. Among 200,000 to 300,000 clones listed, 70% to 90% were seen once. The sample comprised peripheral blood. These receptors all come from a woman aged 55-70 years with COVID-19, enrolled during active disease.

The gene calls are TRBV30 and TRBJ2-1; 7 bases line up with TRBD2. The CDR3 length is 13 residues. Unmatched junction bases numbered 2, after V lost 3 bases and J lost 3 bases. Germline V CDR1 and CDR2: GTSNPN, SVGIG (reference sequence). CDR3 residues: CAWSRTSYNEQFF. The CDR3 bases are TGTGCCTGGAGCCGGACTAGCTACAATGAGCAGTTCTTC.

The V and J genes are TRBV5-5 and TRBJ1-2, with 8 bases matching TRBD1. Per germline, CDR1 SGHKS and CDR2 YYEKEE (reference sequence). This CDR3 region has 16 residues. The J segment lost 5 bases and the V segment lost 3 bases, leaving 12 bases of the junction unmatched. CDR3 residues: CASSWAAGGRFYGYTF. CDR3 sequence (DNA): TGTGCCAGCAGCTGGGCCGCAGGGGGCAGGTTTTATGGCTACACCTTC.

Only one count was recorded for this clone. The rearrangement joins TRBV3-1 (or the pseudogene TRBV3-2) to TRBJ2-5, with unresolved D. Germline-derived CDR1 and CDR2 are LGHDT and YNNKEL (reference sequence). The V end lost 4 bases, the J end lost 3 bases, and 12 bases lay between the germline ends. This CDR3 comprises 14 residues. The CDR3 reads CASSPLVNEETQYF. CDR3 in DNA: TGTGCCAGCAGCCCCTTAGTGAACGAAGAGACCCAGTACTTC.

This chain uses TRBV7-6 with TRBJ2-7, with 7 bases that match TRBD1. Germline CDR1 SGHVS, CDR2 FNYEAQ. The CDR3 is made up of 16 amino acids. V dropped 5 bases and J dropped 0; count of bases not matched to a gene: 10. CDR3: CASSPHPGTASYEQYF. CDR3 nucleotides: TGTGCCAGCAGCCCTCACCCCGGGACAGCCTCCTACGAGCAGTACTTC.

This chain connects TRBV19 to TRBJ2-1, with a tentative D call TRBD1 (5 bases). The CDR3 totals 14 residues. Per germline, CDR1 LNHDA and CDR2 SQIVND (reference sequence). V was trimmed by 4 bases and J by 5 bases, leaving 12 bases between them. CDR3 coding DNA: TGTGCCAGTAGTAGCCAGGGCATCCACAATGAGCAGTTCTTC. Amino acid sequence: CASSSQGIHNEQFF.

The J gene is TRBJ1-5, the V gene TRBV24-1; possible D gene TRBD1, 5 bases. The CDR3 is 13 amino acids. The germline V gene has CDR1 KGHDR and CDR2 SFDVKD. Trimming shortened V by 7 bases and J by 2 bases, and 8 bases separated the two germline ends. CDR3 amino acids: CATSDSRNQPQHF. In DNA form, the CDR3 reads TGTGCCACCAGCGACAGCCGCAATCAGCCCCAGCATTTT.

The rearrangement links TRBV28 to TRBJ2-1; D possibly corresponds to TRBD2 (5 bases). The V gene lost 8 bases and the J gene lost 4 bases, with 12 bases spanning the gap. From germline, CDR1 is MDHEN and CDR2 SYDVKM. This CDR3 contains 13 residues. The CDR3 here is CASGRSGYNEQFF. CDR3 DNA: TGTGCCAGCGGGAGAAGCGGATACAATGAGCAGTTCTTC.

V and J are TRBV4-3 and TRBJ2-1, with 7 bases lining up with TRBD2. Unmatched junction bases numbered 5, after V lost 0 bases and J lost 3 bases. The CDR3 loop spans 16 amino acids. The germline gives CDR1 LGHNA, CDR2 YSLEER. The CDR3 loop is CASSQDPSGIYNEQFF. Here the CDR3 DNA reads TGCGCCAGCAGCCAAGATCCCAGCGGGATCTACAATGAGCAGTTCTTC.

The chain employs TRBV28 and TRBJ2-1; 11 positions match TRBD2. V was clipped by 3 bases and J by 6 bases; unmatched bases: 4. The germline V gene encodes CDR1 MDHEN and CDR2 SYDVKM. The CDR3 has 15 amino acids. CDR3 amino acids: CASSFYSGRGNEQFF. CDR3 bases: TGTGCCAGCAGTTTCTATAGCGGGAGGGGCAATGAGCAGTTCTTC. The entire variable domain, with the rest obtained from reference TRBV28 and TRBJ2-1, is as follows: DVKVTQSSRYLVKRTGEKVFLECVQDMDHENMFWYRQDPGLGLRLIYFSYDVKMKEKGDIPEGYSVSREKKERFSLILESASTNQTSMYLCASSFYSGRGNEQFFGPGTRLTVL.

The chain joins TRBV11-2 to TRBJ2-5; TRBD1 agrees at 7 bases. The V and J ends lost 3 bases and 2 bases, in that order; junction bases with no gene match: 3. The germline CDR1 and CDR2 sequences are SGHAT and FQNNGV. This CDR3 contains 14 residues. Here the CDR3 reads CASSFGTAQETQYF. In DNA, the CDR3 is TGTGCCAGCAGCTTCGGGACAGCACAAGAGACCCAGTACTTC.

The V and J genes are TRBV21-1 and TRBJ1-1; TRBD1, the table's D call, was not compared with the DNA. TRBV21-1 has pseudogene status. This CDR3 is built from 14 residues. CDR3: CASYVPGGSTEAFF. DNA of the CDR3: TGTGCCAGCTATGTCCCAGGGGGCTCCACTGAAGCTTTCTTT.

This clone was detected only once. The chain has TRBV5-4 and TRBJ2-3; TRBD2 matches 7 bases. The germline CDR1 and CDR2 sequences are SGHNT and YYREEE (reference sequence). This CDR3 is 18 amino acids long. V was pared by 4 bases and J by 0 bases, with 14 bases of the junction left unmatched. The CDR3 sequence: CASSQTLTSTYSTDTQYF. The CDR3 bases are TGTGCCAGCAGCCAAACCTTGACTAGCACATATAGCACAGATACGCAGTATTTT. The whole variable domain, remainder taken from reference TRBV5-4 and TRBJ2-3, is ETGVTQSPTHLIKTRGQQVTLRCSSQSGHNTVSWYQQALGQGPQFIFQYYREEENGRGNFPPRFSGLQFPNYSSELNVNALELDDSALYLCASSQTLTSTYSTDTQYFGPGTRLTVL.

The V gene is TRBV27, the J gene TRBJ2-1, with 7 bases identical to TRBD2. Germline V gene lookup returns CDR1 MNHEY and CDR2 SMNVEV (reference sequence). The CDR3 runs to 16 residues. The V and J ends lost 4 bases and 3 bases, in that order; junction bases with no gene match: 9. The CDR3 protein is CASSSRTLADYNEQFF. CDR3 bases: TGTGCCAGCAGTTCTAGAACTCTAGCGGACTACAATGAGCAGTTCTTC.

The V gene is TRBV7-2, the J gene TRBJ1-5, with D unresolved. CDR1 SGHTA and CDR2 FQGNSA come from the germline V gene. The V end lost 1 base, the J end lost 1 base, and 11 bases lay between the germline ends. The CDR3 is 16 amino acids. CDR3 residues: CASSLDAGGSNQPQHF. The CDR3 region has the DNA TGTGCCAGCAGCTTAGATGCGGGAGGCAGCAATCAGCCCCAGCATTTT.

The chain links TRBV15 to TRBJ2-5; TRBD2 agrees at 7 bases. Germline V lookup: CDR1 LNHNV, CDR2 YYDKDF (reference sequence). V lost 0 bases and J lost 0; bases outside the gene matches: 4. This CDR3 region has 16 residues. CDR3 region: CATSREGAGNQETQYF. The CDR3 DNA reads TGTGCCACCAGCAGAGAGGGAGCGGGAAACCAAGAGACCCAGTACTTC.

This chain uses TRBV6-5 with TRBJ1-6, with D perhaps matching TRBD1 (6 bases). V was shortened by 7 bases and J by 6 bases, with 10 bases between the two germline ends. From germline, CDR1 is MNHEY and CDR2 SVGAGI. This CDR3 has 13 residues. The CDR3 DNA reads as TGTGCCAGCAATGGACAGCCTAATTCACCCCTCCACTTT. It encodes CASNGQPNSPLHF.

The V and J genes are TRBV24-1 and TRBJ2-1, with TRBD1 matching 9 bases. In germline, CDR1 is KGHDR, CDR2 SFDVKD. V lost 5 bases to trimming and J lost 6 bases; unmatched junction nucleotides: 7. The CDR3 contains 15 residues. CDR3 in DNA: TGTGCCACCAGTGGCCCGAGGACAGGGGTCAATGAGCAGTTCTTC. This sequence encodes CATSGPRTGVNEQFF.

About this clone: Other nucleotide sequences in the sample specify the same CDR3. The rearrangement links TRBV5-1 to TRBJ2-7; TRBD2 is a possible D gene (5 bases). The CDR3 has 13 amino acids. The V and J ends lost 1 base and 3 bases respectively, with 8 bases between them. CDR1 and CDR2 from the germline V gene are SGHRS and YFSETQ. The CDR3 DNA is TGCGCCAGCAGCTTGCTCGGACTCTACGAGCAGTACTTC. It codes for CASSLLGLYEQYF.

This clone was found many times. The chain couples TRBV11-1 to TRBJ1-1, with TRBD1 matching over 7 bases. Germline values: CDR1 SGHAT, CDR2 FQDESV (reference sequence). After removal of 8 bases from V and 0 bases from J, the junction contained 9 bases not matched to a gene. There are 15 residues in the CDR3. This CDR3 reads CASAGQSSMNTEAFF. CDR3 bases: TGTGCCAGCGCGGGACAGTCAAGCATGAACACTGAAGCTTTCTTT.

V and J are TRBV6-1 and TRBJ1-6, with D unresolved. This CDR3 is 15 amino acids long. The germline gives CDR1 MNHNS, CDR2 SASEGT. Trimming left V 5 bases short and J 10 bases short, with 18 bases between. The CDR3 DNA reads TGTGCCAGCAGTCCCGCCCCAAATACGGGATCACCCCTCCACTTT. It codes for CASSPAPNTGSPLHF.

The chain employs TRBV29-1 and TRBJ1-4, with D perhaps TRBD1 (6 bases). This CDR3 is built from 12 residues. V was pared by 4 bases and J by 8 bases, with 11 bases between. Germline V gene lookup returns CDR1 SQVTM and CDR2 ANQGSEA. CDR3 sequence: CSVGFRGEKLFF. CDR3 sequence (DNA): TGCAGCGTTGGGTTCAGGGGAGAAAAACTGTTTTTT.

This clone appeared a single time. The DNA for the CDR3 is TGTGCCAGTAGTATAGTTTTCTCGGCAGGCACTGAAGCTTTCTTT. Its protein is CASSIVFSAGTEAFF. The chain joins TRBV19 to TRBJ1-1; no definite D call. Germline V gene sequence: CDR1 LNHDA, CDR2 SQIVND (reference sequence). This CDR3 is 15 amino acids long. V gave up 1 base and J gave up 4 bases, with 13 bases separating them. The whole variable domain, filled in from reference TRBV19 and TRBJ1-1, reads DGGITQSPKYLFRKEGQNVTLSCEQNLNHDAMYWYRQDPGQGLRLIYYSQIVNDFQKGDIAEGYSVSREKKESFPLTVTSAQKNPTAFYLCASSIVFSAGTEAFFGQGTRLTVV.

This chain joins TRBV19 and TRBJ1-5; possible D gene TRBD1, 5 bases. V lost 4 bases, J lost 3 bases, and 10 bases lay in between. CDR3 length: 14 residues. The germline gives CDR1 LNHDA, CDR2 SQIVND (reference sequence). The CDR3 DNA follows: TGTGCCAGTAGTACGGGGGGGACCAATCAGCCCCAGCATTTT. Its protein is CASSTGGTNQPQHF. The variable domain in full, with the rest retrieved from reference TRBV19 and TRBJ1-5, is DGGITQSPKYLFRKEGQNVTLSCEQNLNHDAMYWYRQDPGQGLRLIYYSQIVNDFQKGDIAEGYSVSREKKESFPLTVTSAQKNPTAFYLCASSTGGTNQPQHFGDGTRLSIL.

The CDR3 reads CASSLDVSGGETQYF. The CDR3 DNA reads TGCGCCAGCAGCTTGGATGTCTCCGGAGGGGAGACCCAGTACTTC. This chain joins TRBV5-1 and TRBJ2-5; possible D gene TRBD2, 6 bases. V was pared by 0 bases and J by 5 bases, with 14 bases between. The CDR3 consists of 15 residues. The germline gives CDR1 SGHRS, CDR2 YFSETQ.